The subject of this entry is one T cell receptor (beta chain). No antigen is known for it. This entry is derived from a study of T cells in Graves' hyperthyroidism and ophthalmopathy. The source material, RNA transcripts, was used to amplify TCR beta CDR3 regions. The TCR CDR3 was amplified in a first-round RT-PCR using the HTBI primer set. MiXCR, run by TCRdb on the multiplex PCR reads, gives a single entry per CDR3 protein. The table lists fewer than 750,000 distinct CDR3 sequences, approximately 15% of them singletons. Findings of the study overall: The blood repertoire included most of the expanded thyroid clonotypes above 0.001.

The CDR3 spans 14 residues. The ends were cut back, 5 bases at V and 2 bases at J, with 12 bases in the middle. Germline assignment: CDR1 MNHEY and CDR2 SVGEGT. The source is a woman between 45 and 60 years old with Graves' ophthalmopathy. Input material: blood. The chain links TRBV6-2 or TRBV6-3 to TRBJ2-5, with no clear D. The CDR3 DNA sequence: TGTGCCAGCAGTCGCCCTGATGGACAAGAGACCCAGTACTTC. Residues: CASSRPDGQETQYF.